Below, 17 T cell receptor beta chains from the same sample are listed, as sequenced in a study of Graves' ophthalmopathy and Graves' hyperthyroidism. RNA transcripts were the template, and TCR beta CDR3 regions were amplified from them. HTBI primers were used in a first-round RT-PCR, which preceded a second-round multiplex PCR. TCRdb reprocessed the multiplex PCR reads with MiXCR, giving one entry per CDR3 protein. The table shows 200,000 to 250,000 distinct CDR3 sequences, with 45% occurring only once. Specimen: peripheral blood. The receptors originated from an adult man with Graves' ophthalmopathy.

The chain carries TRBV7-9 and TRBJ1-2; the D is unclear. Trimming pared 4 bases from V and 7 bases from J, leaving 19 bases between. Germline-derived CDR1 and CDR2 are SEHNR and FQNEAQ (reference sequence). The CDR3 is 15 amino acids. The CDR3 protein is CASSSPGFGGSGYTF. The DNA of the CDR3 is TGTGCCAGCAGCTCTCCGGGATTCGGCGGCAGTGGCTACACCTTC.

The chain combines TRBV12-3 or TRBV12-4 with TRBJ2-6, with D possibly being TRBD2 (5 bases). The CDR3 is made up of 15 amino acids. V lost 3 bases and J lost 4, with 10 bases in between. CDR3 residues: CASSLRVRGANVLTF. The CDR3 DNA reads as TGTGCCAGCAGTTTGAGGGTAAGGGGGGCCAACGTCCTGACTTTC.

This clonotype appeared once. The chain joins TRBV5-8 to TRBJ2-7; D gene uncertain. The CDR3 is made up of 15 amino acids. The germline V and J ends were trimmed by 0 bases and 3 bases, with 13 bases remaining between them. Germline CDR1 is SGHTS and CDR2 is YDEGEE. Here the CDR3 reads CASSLGVDHGYEQYF. The DNA of the CDR3 is TGTGCCAGCAGCTTGGGAGTAGACCATGGCTACGAGCAGTACTTC.

The rearrangement uses TRBV25-1 and TRBJ2-7; no reliable D call. CDR1 is MGHDK, CDR2 SYGVNS, per germline. The CDR3 consists of 14 residues. The ends were cut back, 4 bases at V and 2 bases at J, with 12 bases in the middle. The CDR3 sequence: CASSVSRTTYEQYF. CDR3 nucleotides: TGTGCCAGCAGTGTCTCACGGACCACCTACGAGCAGTACTTC.

This clonotype was observed a few times. This chain's CDR3 is CASTQGNYGYTF. The CDR3 region has the DNA TGTGCCAGTACTCAGGGGAACTATGGCTACACCTTC. The gene calls are TRBV19 and TRBJ1-2, with D perhaps matching TRBD1 (6 bases). The CDR3 contains 12 residues. The ends were cut back, 7 bases at V and 2 bases at J, with 8 bases in the middle. Looked up from germline, CDR1 is LNHDA and CDR2 is SQIVND (reference sequence).

A few counts support this clonotype. The chain couples TRBV7-2 to TRBJ2-7, with TRBD2 matching 7 bases. V shed 4 bases and J 3 bases; nucleotides not matched to a gene: 6. CDR1 SGHTA and CDR2 FQGNSA come from the germline V gene. This CDR3 is 14 amino acids long. Written as DNA, the CDR3 is TGTGCCAGCAGCTCCAGACTAGCCGGCTACGAGCAGTACTTC. It codes for CASSSRLAGYEQYF. Filled out from reference TRBV7-2 and TRBJ2-7, the complete variable domain reads GAGVSQSPSNKVTEKGKDVELRCDPISGHTALYWYRQSLGQGLEFLIYFQGNSAPDKSGLPSDRFSAERTGGSVSTLTIQRTQQEDSAVYLCASSSRLAGYEQYFGPGTRLTVT.

The genes are TRBV10-2 and TRBJ2-5, with TRBD1 identical over 8 bases. CDR3 length: 15 residues. CDR1 is WSHSY and CDR2 is SAAADI in the germline V gene. V shed 3 bases, J shed 5 bases, and the junction held 8 bases outside the gene matches. The CDR3 loop is CASSDQGAWGETQYF. CDR3 sequence (DNA): TGCGCCAGCAGTGACCAGGGGGCTTGGGGGGAGACCCAGTACTTC.

In its sample, this clonotype was seen a few times. The J gene is TRBJ2-5, the V gene TRBV2; 10 bases align to TRBD2. V shed 9 bases, J shed 4 bases, and the junction held 8 bases outside the gene matches. This CDR3 has 14 residues. Germline V gene lookup returns CDR1 SNHLY and CDR2 FYNNEI. CDR3 residues: CASEREGRLETQYF. CDR3 in DNA: TGTGCCAGTGAGCGGGAGGGCCGATTAGAGACCCAGTACTTC.

CDR3 DNA: TGTGCCAGCAGTTTATGGAGGGCCGAAAACTATGGCTACACCTTC. As protein: CASSLWRAENYGYTF. The chain couples TRBV28 to TRBJ1-2; D is unresolved. The CDR3 has 15 residues. Deletions cut 0 bases from V and 2 bases from J, with 10 bases between. From germline, CDR1 is MDHEN and CDR2 SYDVKM.

About this clonotype itself: An end of the junction differs from the germline gene, which may be a read error. The genes are TRBV5-1 and TRBJ2-2, with TRBD2 matching over 10 bases. The CDR3 runs 16 residues. CDR1 SGHRS and CDR2 YFSETQ come from the germline V gene. The CDR3 here is CASSLRTSGNSGELFF. The CDR3 coding sequence is TGCGCCAGCAGCTTAAGAACTAGCGGGAACTCCGGGGAGCTGTTTTTT.

CDR3 sequence: CASSTGWDDEQYF. The CDR3 DNA follows: TGTGCCAGCAGTACGGGATGGGACGACGAGCAGTACTTC. This sequence joins TRBV28 and TRBJ2-7, with D perhaps being TRBD1 or TRBD2 (5 bases each). Germline CDR1 MDHEN, CDR2 SYDVKM. The CDR3 runs 13 residues. Between the trimmed V and J ends, which lost 5 bases and 5 bases, there was a span of 13 bases.

The V call is TRBV7-9, the J call TRBJ2-7, with 7 positions matching TRBD1. The CDR3 covers 13 residues. Trimming removed 7 bases from V and 5 bases from J; junction bases left unmatched: 8. Per germline, CDR1 SEHNR and CDR2 FQNEAQ (reference sequence). CDR3 in DNA: TGTGCCAGCAACAGACAGGGTAGGGACGAGCAGTACTTC. This translates into CASNRQGRDEQYF. The full variable domain, its missing parts supplied by reference TRBV7-9 and TRBJ2-7, is DTGVSQNPRHKITKRGQNVTFRCDPISEHNRLYWYRQTLGQGPEFLTYFQNEAQLEKSRLLSDRFSAERPKGSFSTLEIQRTEQGDSAMYLCASNRQGRDEQYFGPGTRLTVT.

This clonotype came up a few times. The CDR3 loop reads CASSFGNTNTGELFF. The CDR3 coding sequence is TGCGCCAGCAGCTTTGGCAACACGAACACCGGGGAGCTGTTTTTT. The rearrangement links TRBV5-1 to TRBJ2-2; D call uncertain. CDR1 is SGHRS and CDR2 is YFSETQ in the germline V gene. With 2 bases removed from V and 0 bases from J, the gap between germline ends came to 8 bases. The CDR3 is 15 amino acids.

This clonotype was recorded a few times. The rearrangement links TRBV19 to TRBJ1-5; 9 bases line up with TRBD1. Unmatched junction bases numbered 11, after V lost 4 bases and J lost 7 bases. Germline CDR1 reads LNHDA; CDR2 reads SQIVND (reference sequence). This CDR3 has 16 amino acids. The CDR3 DNA reads TGTGCCAGTAGTAGGGGGACAGGGACAAACGGACAGCCCCAGCATTTT. Amino acids: CASSRGTGTNGQPQHF.

The chain employs TRBV7-2 and TRBJ2-7, with D perhaps being TRBD1 or TRBD2 (5 bases each). V shed 5 bases and J shed 3 bases, with 14 bases lying between them. The germline V gene has CDR1 SGHTA and CDR2 FQGNSA. CDR3 length: 14 amino acids. The CDR3 loop reads CASSGTGAVYEQYF. DNA of the CDR3: TGTGCCAGCAGCGGGACCGGGGCAGTCTACGAGCAGTACTTC.

This clonotype was seen more than once but under ten times. This chain connects TRBV6-6 to TRBJ1-2, with a weak D call TRBD1 (6 bases). V was shortened by 2 bases and J by 7 bases, with 14 bases between the two germline ends. The length of the CDR3 is 14 residues. The germline gives CDR1 MNHNY, CDR2 SVGAGI (reference sequence). CDR3: CASSYDTGIIGYTF. The CDR3 region has the DNA TGTGCCAGCAGTTACGACACAGGGATTATTGGCTACACCTTC.

A remark on this clonotype: Sequence at one end of the junction differs from germline and may be a read error. The rearrangement links TRBV10-3 to TRBJ1-4; possibly TRBD1 for D (5 bases). The germline V gene has CDR1 ENHRY and CDR2 SYGVKD. The CDR3 is 15 amino acids. CDR3 DNA: TGTGCCAGCAGTTTTCAGGGCACAACGGGGGAAAAACTGTTTTTT. Its protein product is CASSFQGTTGEKLFF.